What follows describes a single T cell receptor (beta chain). Its target is not known. Possible read error: a much larger clone is one base away. Trimming took off 0 bases at V and 9 bases at J, with 23 bases between the two ends. The CDR3 loop spans 16 amino acids. CDR1 and CDR2 from the germline V gene are DFQATT and SNEGSKA (reference sequence). These data belong to a study of CD8 T cells in ankylosing spondylitis. Study-wide points: Matched ankylosing spondylitis synovial fluid reportedly contained a significantly enriched population of disease-linked clones.

Generation of TCR beta libraries employed quantitative 5'-RACE incorporating molecular barcodes. TCRdb processed the 5' RACE reads anew with MiXCR; each CDR3 protein has one entry. The sample lists some 240,000 distinct CDR3 sequences, around 9.2% occurring once. V usage is TRBV20-1 and J usage is TRBJ1-2; the D is unclear. This clonotype was sampled from a male donor with ankylosing spondylitis or in good health (not recorded which). Input material: blood, either unsorted or a sorted T cell fraction (not recorded which). The CDR3 reads CSARDSPANPLYCYTF. CDR3 nucleotide sequence: TGCAGTGCTAGAGATTCCCCGGCCAATCCTTTGTATTGCTACACCTTC.